This record covers a single T cell receptor (beta chain). The data were obtained in a study of blood T cell repertoires in COVID-19. Trimming removed 2 bases at V and 5 bases at J, with 10 bases between. The CDR3 is made up of 13 amino acids. CDR1 is SGDLS, CDR2 YYNGEE, per germline. Sequencing was performed with immunoSEQ multiplex PCR; in TCRdb, only in-frame clones are kept and a portion is missing. The sample consists of under 500,000 clones, approximately 90% of them appearing once. The TCR was taken from a woman between 25 and 40 years old with acute or convalescent COVID-19. The chain employs TRBV9 and TRBJ1-1; possibly TRBD1 for D (5 bases). Material for sequencing was peripheral blood. CDR3 DNA: TGTGCCAGCAGCGTGATCCAGGGTACTGAAGCTTTCTTT. It yields the protein CASSVIQGTEAFF.